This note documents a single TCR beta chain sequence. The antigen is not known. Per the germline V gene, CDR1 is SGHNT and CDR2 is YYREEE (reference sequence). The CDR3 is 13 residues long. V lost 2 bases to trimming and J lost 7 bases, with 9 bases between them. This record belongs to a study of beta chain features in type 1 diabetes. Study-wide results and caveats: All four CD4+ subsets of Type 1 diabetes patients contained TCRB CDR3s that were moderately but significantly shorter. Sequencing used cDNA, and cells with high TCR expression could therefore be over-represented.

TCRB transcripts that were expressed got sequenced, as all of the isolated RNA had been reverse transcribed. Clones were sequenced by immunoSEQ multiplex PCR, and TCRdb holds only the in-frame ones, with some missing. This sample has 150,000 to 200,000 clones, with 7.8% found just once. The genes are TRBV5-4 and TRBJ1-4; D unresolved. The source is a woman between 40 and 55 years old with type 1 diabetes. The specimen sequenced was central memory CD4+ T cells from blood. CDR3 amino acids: CASSLATAEKLFF. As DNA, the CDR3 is TGTGCCAGCAGCTTAGCAACTGCTGAAAAACTGTTTTTT. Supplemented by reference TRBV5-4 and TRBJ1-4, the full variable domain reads ETGVTQSPTHLIKTRGQQVTLRCSSQSGHNTVSWYQQALGQGPQFIFQYYREEENGRGNFPPRFSGLQFPNYSSELNVNALELDDSALYLCASSLATAEKLFFGSGTQLSVL.